One sample yielded the 5 T cell receptor beta chains listed below, sequenced in a study of T cell responses to AZD1222 COVID-19 vaccine. The method was immunoSEQ multiplex PCR; TCRdb's version includes in-frame clones alone and lacks a portion of them. Among about 150,000 clones listed, roughly nine tenths were seen once. The sample here was peripheral blood, taken on day 0 of AZD1222 vaccination. The receptors derive from an adult in good health.

J is TRBJ1-1 and V is TRBV5-8; TRBD1 matches at 9 bases. J lost 4 bases, V lost 4 bases, and 2 bases had no gene match. CDR3 size: 13 residues. The germline V gene has CDR1 SGHTS and CDR2 YDEGEE. The CDR3 sequence is CASSRQGGTEAFF. CDR3 sequence (DNA): TGTGCCAGCAGCCGACAGGGGGGCACTGAAGCTTTCTTT.

The gene calls are TRBV19 and TRBJ2-1; D possibly corresponds to TRBD2 (6 bases). Per germline, CDR1 LNHDA and CDR2 SQIVND (reference sequence). The CDR3 extends over 16 amino acids. V lost 1 base to trimming and J lost 2 bases, with 12 bases between them. The CDR3: CASSIGAGRTYNEQFF. In DNA form, the CDR3 reads TGTGCCAGTAGTATAGGGGCGGGGAGGACCTACAATGAGCAGTTCTTC.

The rearrangement links TRBV7-2 to TRBJ1-5; D not certain. Deletions cut 6 bases from V and 6 bases from J, with 12 bases between. The CDR3 has 13 amino acids. Germline V CDR1 and CDR2: SGHTA, FQGNSA. The CDR3 nucleotides are TGTGCCAGCAGTTCATCGAGCGGTCAGCCCCAGCATTTT. Its translation: CASSSSSGQPQHF.

The table lists this clone with a few counts. V usage is TRBV19 and J usage is TRBJ2-3; 12 nucleotides line up with TRBD2. This CDR3 comprises 16 residues. Germline loops: CDR1 LNHDA, CDR2 SQIVND (reference sequence). Unmatched junction bases numbered 3, after V lost 1 base and J lost 4 bases. This chain's CDR3 is CASSIAPSGGADTQYF. The CDR3 DNA sequence: TGTGCCAGTAGTATAGCCCCTAGCGGGGGGGCAGATACGCAGTATTTT. Together with reference TRBV19 and TRBJ2-3, the CDR3 gives the full variable domain: DGGITQSPKYLFRKEGQNVTLSCEQNLNHDAMYWYRQDPGQGLRLIYYSQIVNDFQKGDIAEGYSVSREKKESFPLTVTSAQKNPTAFYLCASSIAPSGGADTQYFGPGTRLTVL.

CDR3 sequence: CAISGPGQGYYEQYF. The DNA for the CDR3 is TGTGCCATCAGTGGCCCGGGACAGGGCTACTACGAGCAGTACTTC. The chain combines TRBV10-3 with TRBJ2-7; TRBD1 aligns across 9 bases. V gave up 4 bases and J gave up 3 bases; unmatched junction bases: 7. This CDR3 has 15 amino acids. Germline CDR1 and CDR2: ENHRY and SYGVKD.